This T cell receptor (beta chain) was profiled in a study of control samples from healthy donors and cancer patients. On this clone: One end of the junction fails to match germline, which may point to a read error.

This CDR3 region has 14 residues. CDR1 is MNHNS, CDR2 SASEGT, per germline. Only in-frame clones appear in the TCRdb table, and some are missing; sequencing was by immunoSEQ multiplex PCR. The table lists around 84,000 clones, more than 65% of them singletons. Sequences were obtained from PBMCs. This sequence joins TRBV6-1 and TRBJ1-2; D not certain. The clonotype originates from a man aged 60 to 69 with head and neck cancer. As DNA, the CDR3 is TGTGCCAGCAGTGAAGGTTACCATAACTATGGCTACACTTTC. Translating gives CASSEGYHNYGYTF.